These T cell receptor beta chains were read from a single sample in a study of B cell selection in AIRE deficiency. The protocol was immunoSEQ multiplex PCR, while the TCRdb copy is restricted to in-frame clones and leaves out a portion. Of some 25,000 clones listed, 95% to 96% are singletons. Sample: CD4+CD127+ conventional T cells sorted from PBMCs. The source of these receptors is a human donor in good health. Each CDR3 is given with its conserved first and last residue.

v_call: TRBV6-5
j_call: TRBJ2-7
cdr3_aa: CASSSTGTASYEQYF

v_call: TRBV5-1
j_call: TRBJ2-7
cdr3_aa: CASRRDRGRGEQYF

v_call: TRBV5-1
j_call: TRBJ2-1
cdr3_aa: CASSLAAGRVLAGNEQFF

v_call: TRBV21-1
j_call: TRBJ1-5
cdr3_aa: CAPRGSGSNQPQHF

v_call: TRBV5-1
j_call: TRBJ1-1
cdr3_aa: CASSLRGDTEAFF

v_call: TRBV5-4
j_call: TRBJ2-5
cdr3_aa: CASTRGREETQYF

v_call: TRBV11-2
j_call: TRBJ1-2
cdr3_aa: CASSLYQTGGYTF

v_call: TRBV11-3
j_call: TRBJ2-7
cdr3_aa: CASSPAGGSYEQYF

v_call: TRBV10-2
j_call: TRBJ2-4
cdr3_aa: CASEAGGGDIQYF

v_call: TRBV30
j_call: TRBJ1-2
cdr3_aa: CAWNRDRGIYGYTF

v_call: TRBV6-5
j_call: TRBJ1-1
cdr3_aa: CASSLRPGGTEAFF

v_call: TRBV10-2
j_call: TRBJ1-3
cdr3_aa: CASSDPPGNTIYF

v_call: TRBV7-9
j_call: TRBJ2-3
cdr3_aa: CASSPNSVADTQYF